The 23 T cell receptor beta chains below come from one sample, sequenced in a study. MiXCR was run by TCRdb on the RT-PCR reads, yielding one entry per CDR3 protein. The table lists approximately 720,000 distinct CDR3 sequences, 14% of them singletons. Sequencing used memory CD4+ T cells from blood. The receptors shown here come from a female donor in good health, serving as a healthy control.

This clonotype was counted ten times or more. The rearrangement joins TRBV7-9 to TRBJ2-3; D remains unclear. Germline-derived CDR1 and CDR2 are SEHNR and FQNEAQ (reference sequence). The V gene lost 1 base and the J gene lost 2 bases, with 10 bases spanning the gap. The CDR3 sequence is 15 residues long. Written as DNA, the CDR3 is TGTGCCAGCAGCTTAGTAGTCCTACCCACAGATACGCAGTATTTT. As protein: CASSLVVLPTDTQYF.

Ten or more counts support this clonotype. The rearrangement links TRBV20-1 to TRBJ2-7; 7 nucleotides align to TRBD1. Losses at the gene ends were 3 bases for V and 6 bases for J; bases not matched to a gene: 5. Germline CDR1 DFQATT, CDR2 SNEGSKA (reference sequence). The CDR3 runs 12 residues. The CDR3 DNA sequence: TGCAGTGCTAGCCCGACAGGGTTCGAGCAGTACTTC. It codes for CSASPTGFEQYF.

This clonotype has a count of ten or more. The chain links TRBV7-9 to TRBJ2-3; 8 nucleotides match TRBD2. CDR3 length equals 16 residues. V was pared by 5 bases and J by 5 bases, with 12 bases of the junction left unmatched. Germline V gene data show CDR1 as SEHNR and CDR2 as FQNEAQ (reference sequence). For the CDR3, the DNA is TGTGCCAGCAGCCGACTTCGCTCGGGAGGGATAGATACGCAGTATTTT. Amino acids: CASSRLRSGGIDTQYF. The variable domain in full, with the rest retrieved from reference TRBV7-9 and TRBJ2-3, is DTGVSQNPRHKITKRGQNVTFRCDPISEHNRLYWYRQTLGQGPEFLTYFQNEAQLEKSRLLSDRFSAERPKGSFSTLEIQRTEQGDSAMYLCASSRLRSGGIDTQYFGPGTRLTVL.

Only a few counts were recorded for this clonotype. The chain combines TRBV6-5 with TRBJ2-1, with 7 bases matching TRBD2. The CDR3 has 15 amino acids. CDR1 MNHEY and CDR2 SVGAGI come from the germline V gene. The junction had 12 bases not matched to a gene; V was cut back by 5 bases and J by 8 bases. CDR3: CASSARDYPRDEQFF. CDR3 bases: TGTGCCAGCAGTGCTCGGGACTACCCCCGGGATGAGCAGTTCTTC.

The chain couples TRBV27 to TRBJ2-7; 10 bases map to TRBD2. CDR1 is MNHEY, CDR2 SMNVEV, per germline (reference sequence). This CDR3 has 17 amino acids. V was pared by 5 bases and J by 6 bases, with 16 bases of the junction left unmatched. The CDR3 protein is CASSQYWLAGGESEQYF. CDR3 nucleotides: TGTGCCAGCAGTCAGTACTGGTTAGCGGGGGGCGAATCCGAGCAGTACTTC.

This clonotype was recorded many times. V and J are TRBV7-2 and TRBJ2-5, with D perhaps given as TRBD1 or TRBD2 (5 bases each). The V gene's germline CDR1 is SGHTA and CDR2 FQGNSA. Trimming stripped 6 bases from V and 2 bases from J, with 16 bases between. This CDR3 spans 15 amino acids. The CDR3 DNA follows: TGTGCCAGCAGACCTGAGGGGCGGCGACAAGAGACCCAGTACTTC. Residues: CASRPEGRRQETQYF.

This clonotype occurred a few times. The chain employs TRBV20-1 and TRBJ2-3; the D gene is possibly TRBD2 (6 bases). Germline assignment: CDR1 DFQATT and CDR2 SNEGSKA (reference sequence). The CDR3 contains 13 residues. The V gene lost 6 bases and the J gene lost 4 bases, with 14 bases spanning the gap. The CDR3 coding sequence is TGCAGTGCATTTCAAGCGGGTCCAGATACGCAGTATTTT. Translation gives CSAFQAGPDTQYF.

The chain uses TRBV2 and TRBJ2-3; D uncertain. The CDR3 spans 14 residues. V dropped 7 bases and J dropped 1 base, with 12 bases sitting between them. Germline CDR1 reads SNHLY; CDR2 reads FYNNEI. The CDR3: CASMKDGGTDTQYF. The CDR3 region has the DNA TGTGCCAGCATGAAGGACGGAGGCACAGATACGCAGTATTTT. Full variable domain (outside the CDR3, taken from reference TRBV2 and TRBJ2-3): EPEVTQTPSHQVTQMGQEVILRCVPISNHLYFYWYRQILGQKVEFLVSFYNNEISEKSEIFDDQFSVERPDGSNFTLKIRSTKLEDSAMYFCASMKDGGTDTQYFGPGTRLTVL.

Only a few counts were recorded for this clonotype. The V and J genes are TRBV9 and TRBJ2-3; 9 bases map to TRBD2. Per germline, CDR1 SGDLS and CDR2 YYNGEE. This CDR3 comprises 14 residues. The ends lost 3 bases at V and 5 bases at J; junction bases unmatched: 4. In DNA form, the CDR3 reads TGTGCCAGCAGCGCGGTGACTAGCGGAGATACGCAGTATTTT. This encodes CASSAVTSGDTQYF.

V is TRBV18 and J is TRBJ2-1, with D tentatively TRBD1 (6 bases). Trimming took 4 bases from V and 1 from J, leaving 14 bases between them. CDR1 and CDR2 (germline): KGHSH, LQKENI. The CDR3 consists of 16 residues. Written as DNA, the CDR3 is TGTGCCAGCTCACTCGGACAGCCAAGTTCCTACAATGAGCAGTTCTTC. Translated, it gives CASSLGQPSSYNEQFF.

The chain uses TRBV20-1 and TRBJ2-7; 9 bases line up with TRBD1. Germline CDR1 DFQATT, CDR2 SNEGSKA (reference sequence). The CDR3 extends over 15 amino acids. Trimming at V came to 6 bases and at J to 5 bases, leaving 14 bases not matched to a gene. This CDR3 is CSAPDPGQGRHEQYF. The DNA for the CDR3 is TGCAGTGCACCAGATCCGGGACAGGGAAGGCACGAGCAGTACTTC.

This chain uses TRBV10-2 with TRBJ2-5; 7 nucleotides agree with TRBD2. From germline, CDR1 is WSHSY and CDR2 SAAADI. The V gene end was trimmed by 2 bases and the J gene end by 3 bases; junction bases not matched to a gene: 3. The CDR3 has 14 amino acids. DNA of the CDR3: TGCGCCAGCAGTGAGCGGGACTATAAAGAGACCCAGTACTTC. Translating gives CASSERDYKETQYF.

The gene calls are TRBV20-1 and TRBJ1-2; 7 bases are a match to TRBD1. The CDR3 runs to 14 residues. The V and J ends lost 0 bases and 8 bases, in that order; junction bases with no gene match: 9. Germline-derived CDR1 and CDR2 are DFQATT and SNEGSKA (reference sequence). The CDR3 DNA sequence: TGCAGTGCTAGAGATAACAGAGGGGGCTTGGGCTACACCTTC. This codes for CSARDNRGGLGYTF.

For the CDR3, the DNA is TGCGCCAGCAGCCCCGGGACTAGCCGCCGAGTCCCGTACGAGCAGTACTTC. It specifies CASSPGTSRRVPYEQYF. This rearrangement joins TRBV5-1 to TRBJ2-7; 9 nucleotides agree with TRBD2. The V segment lost 4 bases and the J segment 4 bases; nucleotides outside the gene matches: 15. Germline-derived CDR1 and CDR2 are SGHRS and YFSETQ. The CDR3 contains 17 residues. The whole variable domain, remainder taken from reference TRBV5-1 and TRBJ2-7, is KAGVTQTPRYLIKTRGQQVTLSCSPISGHRSVSWYQQTPGQGLQFLFEYFSETQRNKGNFPGRFSGRQFSNSRSEMNVSTLELGDSALYLCASSPGTSRRVPYEQYFGPGTRLTVT.

This chain joins TRBV6-6 and TRBJ2-7, with a tentative D call TRBD1 (5 bases). This CDR3 is 12 amino acids long. The V gene lost 6 bases and the J gene lost 3 bases, with 9 bases spanning the gap. In germline, CDR1 is MNHNY, CDR2 SVGAGI (reference sequence). As DNA, the CDR3 is TGTGCCAGCAGATTGGACAACTACGAGCAGTACTTC. Encoded protein: CASRLDNYEQYF.

The chain employs TRBV12-3 or TRBV12-4 and TRBJ1-3; D is undetermined. CDR3 length: 14 amino acids. The V gene lost 6 bases and the J gene lost 4 bases, with 13 bases spanning the gap. Here the CDR3 reads CASRDTTTGNTIYF. CDR3 bases: TGTGCCAGCAGAGACACTACGACGGGAAACACCATATATTTT.

This clonotype was observed a handful of times. The V gene is TRBV20-1, the J gene TRBJ2-1; 9 bases agree with TRBD1. This CDR3 comprises 15 residues. The V gene's germline CDR1 is DFQATT and CDR2 SNEGSKA (reference sequence). After removal of 0 bases from V and 6 bases from J, the junction contained 6 bases not matched to a gene. The CDR3 here is CSARDRVTGGNEQFF. In nucleotides, the CDR3 is TGCAGTGCTAGAGATCGAGTGACAGGGGGCAATGAGCAGTTCTTC.

The genes are TRBV20-1 and TRBJ2-7; D is possibly TRBD1 (7 bases). Looked up from germline, CDR1 is DFQATT and CDR2 is SNEGSKA (reference sequence). This CDR3 region has 11 residues. The CDR3 here is CSGRGVSEQYF. CDR3 in DNA: TGCTCTGGCAGGGGGGTTAGCGAGCAGTACTTC.

This clonotype was recorded many times. The chain carries TRBV6-6 and TRBJ2-7, with D uncertain. The CDR3 is 14 amino acids. Germline CDR1 reads MNHNY; CDR2 reads SVGAGI (reference sequence). The germline V and J ends were trimmed by 1 base and 0 bases, with 7 bases remaining between them. The CDR3 loop is CASSYFTDSYEQYF. CDR3 DNA: TGTGCCAGCAGTTACTTTACTGACTCCTACGAGCAGTACTTC.

This clonotype was seen a handful of times. The rearrangement joins TRBV9 to TRBJ1-1; D is ambiguous. Germline assignment: CDR1 SGDLS and CDR2 YYNGEE. With 4 bases removed from V and 1 base from J, the gap between germline ends came to 11 bases. This CDR3 has 14 residues. This chain's CDR3 is CASSTTDTNTEAFF. As DNA, the CDR3 is TGTGCCAGCAGCACAACTGATACGAACACTGAAGCTTTCTTT.

This clonotype was observed a few times. V is TRBV12-3 or TRBV12-4 and J is TRBJ2-3, with TRBD2 matching over 10 bases. The CDR3 covers 19 residues. V lost 6 bases to trimming and J lost 5 bases; unmatched junction nucleotides: 20. The CDR3 nucleotides read TGTGCCAGCAGAGGTAGCGGGGGGTTAACCATTATAGCGGGAGATACGCAGTATTTT. This gives the protein CASRGSGGLTIIAGDTQYF.

This clonotype was recorded only once. This chain connects TRBV9 to TRBJ1-2; D not certain. The V end lost 1 base, the J end lost 8 bases, and 15 bases lay between the germline ends. The germline gives CDR1 SGDLS, CDR2 YYNGEE. The CDR3 covers 14 residues. The CDR3 sequence: CASSVTRDPRGYTF. CDR3 in DNA: TGTGCCAGCAGCGTAACCAGAGACCCCCGGGGCTACACCTTC.

This clonotype was counted only a few times. This chain links TRBV5-1 with TRBJ2-7; 7 bases map to TRBD2. The J segment lost 7 bases and the V segment lost 7 bases, leaving 11 bases of the junction unmatched. Germline V lookup: CDR1 SGHRS, CDR2 YFSETQ. The CDR3 spans 13 residues. This CDR3 is CASSLMGEGEQYF. CDR3 coding DNA: TGCGCCAGCTCCCTCATGGGGGAGGGGGAGCAGTACTTC.